Below are 19 T cell receptor beta chains sequenced from a single sample in a study of chemoradiotherapy in HPV16-positive cancers. Assay used: immunoSEQ multiplex PCR; TCRdb lists only in-frame clones, some missing. The repertoire consists of 850 to 1,000 clones, with 60% to 85% occurring once and the leading ten covering less than 15%. The specimen was tumor tissue, collected from a patient who underwent chemoradiotherapy. These receptors all come from a human donor with HPV-associated anogenital cancer.

CDR3 nucleotide sequence: TGTGCCAGCAGCTTTGGCGGCAACTCTGGGGCCAACGTCCTGACTTTC. This gives the protein CASSFGGNSGANVLTF. The chain employs TRBV7-6 and TRBJ2-6; D remains ambiguous. Trimming removed 3 bases at V and 0 bases at J, with 9 bases between. Germline V gene lookup returns CDR1 SGHVS and CDR2 FNYEAQ. The CDR3 runs to 16 residues.

The V call is TRBV2, the J call TRBJ2-3; maybe TRBD2 (6 bases). Trimming took 5 bases from V and 1 from J, leaving 13 bases between them. The CDR3 runs to 15 residues. Germline values: CDR1 SNHLY, CDR2 FYNNEI. CDR3 region: CASSYLSGRTDTQYF. In DNA form, the CDR3 reads TGTGCCAGCAGTTATCTTAGCGGTCGCACAGATACGCAGTATTTT.

The chain recombines TRBV5-6 with TRBJ2-5; D might be TRBD1 (7 bases). The DNA end is a closer match to TRBJ2-7, so the J assignment may be wrong. Germline CDR1 is SGHDT and CDR2 is YYEEEE. This CDR3 has 14 amino acids. CDR3 in DNA: TGTGCCAGCATCCTTTCAGGAGGGGGCAACGAGCAGTACTTC. Residues: CASILSGGGNEQYF.

This clone has a single count. The chain uses TRBV19 and TRBJ1-1, with D perhaps matching TRBD1 (6 bases). Per the germline V gene, CDR1 is LNHDA and CDR2 is SQIVND (reference sequence). This CDR3 has 13 residues. V lost 5 bases and J lost 3, with 10 bases in between. CDR3 sequence: CASSVYRDTEAFF. CDR3 nucleotide sequence: TGTGCCAGTAGTGTTTACAGGGACACTGAAGCTTTCTTT.

The chain uses TRBV19 and TRBJ1-1; D is unclear. The CDR3 covers 12 residues. Germline loops: CDR1 LNHDA, CDR2 SQIVND (reference sequence). V shed 1 base and J shed 4 bases, with 4 bases lying between them. The CDR3 loop is CASSIASTEAFF. DNA for the CDR3: TGTGCCAGTAGTATAGCTAGCACTGAAGCTTTCTTT.

This chain connects TRBV19 to TRBJ2-5; D uncertain. CDR3 length equals 13 residues. Trimming cost V 3 bases and J 6 bases, with 11 bases left between them. Germline-derived CDR1 and CDR2 are LNHDA and SQIVND (reference sequence). The CDR3 loop is CASSISLGQTQYF. CDR3 DNA sequence: TGTGCCAGTAGTATTTCCCTGGGCCAGACCCAGTACTTC.

This clone showed up just once. This chain links TRBV21-1 with TRBJ2-3; the table's D call of TRBD2 was not tested on the DNA. TRBV21-1 is classified as a pseudogene. This CDR3 has 16 residues. The CDR3 loop is CASSPWASGGSDTQYF. The CDR3, as DNA: TGTGCCAGCAGCCCGTGGGCTAGCGGGGGGTCAGATACGCAGTATTTT.

This chain uses TRBV7-2 with TRBJ1-1, with no clear D. Germline V gene lookup returns CDR1 SGHTA and CDR2 FQGNSA. CDR3 size: 15 residues. Trimming removed 5 bases from V and 5 bases from J, with 18 bases in between. CDR3 sequence reads: CASSQQSRAHTEAFF. In nucleotides, the CDR3 is TGTGCCAGCAGCCAACAGTCACGCGCCCATACTGAAGCTTTCTTT. The complete variable domain, with remaining parts taken from reference TRBV7-2 and TRBJ1-1, reads GAGVSQSPSNKVTEKGKDVELRCDPISGHTALYWYRQSLGQGLEFLIYFQGNSAPDKSGLPSDRFSAERTGGSVSTLTIQRTQQEDSAVYLCASSQQSRAHTEAFFGQGTRLTVV.

This chain connects TRBV7-2 to TRBJ2-1, with 10 bases fitting TRBD1. The CDR3 sequence is 16 residues long. Germline values: CDR1 SGHTA, CDR2 FQGNSA. With 3 bases clipped from V and 9 bases from J, the junction kept 11 bases outside the gene matches. The CDR3: CASSLSTGTGVPEQFF. The DNA for the CDR3 is TGTGCCAGCAGCTTGTCGACCGGGACAGGGGTGCCTGAGCAGTTCTTC.

CDR3: CASRRGVANTGELFF. As DNA, the CDR3 is TGTGCCAGCAGGAGGGGGGTGGCGAACACCGGGGAGCTGTTTTTT. The gene calls are TRBV2 and TRBJ2-2, with D perhaps given as TRBD1 or TRBD2 (6 bases each). Germline values: CDR1 SNHLY, CDR2 FYNNEI. V was trimmed by 6 bases and J by 0 bases, leaving 11 bases between them. CDR3 length equals 15 residues.

The chain links TRBV7-7 to TRBJ2-1; TRBD2 matches 8 bases. Per germline, CDR1 SSHAT and CDR2 FNYEAQ (reference sequence). The V and J ends lost 5 bases and 10 bases, in that order; junction bases with no gene match: 13. The CDR3 covers 15 residues. CDR3 loop: CASSQGTSRTHEQFF. The CDR3 DNA follows: TGTGCCAGCAGCCAAGGGACTAGTCGTACACACGAGCAGTTCTTC. Complete variable domain (other parts from reference TRBV7-7 and TRBJ2-1): GAGVSQSPRYKVTKRGQDVTLRCDPISSHATLYWYQQALGQGPEFLTYFNYEAQPDKSGLPSDRFSAERPEGSISTLTIQRTEQRDSAMYRCASSQGTSRTHEQFFGPGTRLTVL.

The rearrangement links TRBV28 to TRBJ2-7; D not certain. Trimming shortened V by 8 bases and J by 0 bases, and 8 bases separated the two germline ends. The germline V gene has CDR1 MDHEN and CDR2 SYDVKM. The CDR3 loop spans 12 amino acids. The CDR3, as DNA: TGTGCCAGCCACGAAAGCTCCTACGAGCAGTACTTC. This sequence encodes CASHESSYEQYF. Complete variable domain (other parts from reference TRBV28 and TRBJ2-7): DVKVTQSSRYLVKRTGEKVFLECVQDMDHENMFWYRQDPGLGLRLIYFSYDVKMKEKGDIPEGYSVSREKKERFSLILESASTNQTSMYLCASHESSYEQYFGPGTRLTVT.

The chain is built from TRBV7-8 and TRBJ1-6, with a weak D call TRBD1 (5 bases). Germline-derived CDR1 and CDR2 are SGHVS and FQNEAQ. The CDR3 sequence is 16 residues long. The V and J ends lost 5 bases and 6 bases respectively, with 17 bases between them. The CDR3 coding sequence is TGTGCCAGCAGCCCGAGGGGCGGTAATACTAATTCACCCCTCCACTTT. Translation: CASSPRGGNTNSPLHF.

This clone was observed a few times. The chain links TRBV2 to TRBJ2-2; D not certain. Deletions cut 3 bases from V and 6 bases from J, with 14 bases between. Germline CDR1 reads SNHLY; CDR2 reads FYNNEI. The CDR3 extends over 15 amino acids. This chain's CDR3 is CASSESSRRAGELFF. The CDR3 DNA is TGTGCCAGCAGTGAGAGTAGCCGACGGGCCGGGGAGCTGTTTTTT.

The V call is TRBV6-4, the J call TRBJ1-1; possibly TRBD1 for D (6 bases). V lost 6 bases and J 7 bases, leaving 21 bases between the germline ends. The length of the CDR3 is 15 residues. Germline-derived CDR1 and CDR2 are MRHNA and SNTAGT. CDR3 sequence (DNA): TGTGCCAGCAGCAAGAATAGCGGGGGCCTCCTTGAAGCTTTCTTT. Amino acids: CASSKNSGGLLEAFF.

V usage is TRBV11-2 and J usage is TRBJ1-1; D call uncertain. The CDR3 consists of 13 residues. In germline, CDR1 is SGHAT, CDR2 FQNNGV. Trimming left V 5 bases short and J 1 base short, with 8 bases between. DNA of the CDR3: TGTGCCAGCAGCCCTCGACAGAACACTGAAGCTTTCTTT. It is translated as CASSPRQNTEAFF.

In DNA form, the CDR3 reads TGTGCCAGCAGTTACTCAGGGCCCAATCAGCCCCAGCATTTT. The encoded protein is CASSYSGPNQPQHF. The genes are TRBV6-6 and TRBJ1-5; no definite D call. The length of the CDR3 is 14 residues. The V and J ends lost 0 bases and 3 bases respectively, with 6 bases between them. Per the germline V gene, CDR1 is MNHNY and CDR2 is SVGAGI (reference sequence).

J is TRBJ2-7 and V is TRBV11-2; D possibly corresponds to TRBD2 (7 bases). The germline gives CDR1 SGHAT, CDR2 FQNNGV. Trimming took off 0 bases at V and 3 bases at J, with 15 bases between the two ends. This CDR3 contains 16 residues. This CDR3 reads CASSLDGGGFRYEQYF. As DNA, the CDR3 is TGTGCCAGCAGCTTAGATGGGGGGGGCTTTCGCTACGAGCAGTACTTC.

CDR3 in DNA: TGTGCCAGCAGGACCCCTACAGGGGGTGCTGAAGCTTTCTTT. Its protein product is CASRTPTGGAEAFF. The rearrangement uses TRBV6-6 and TRBJ1-1; 8 nucleotides align to TRBD1. CDR3 size: 14 residues. Germline CDR1 and CDR2: MNHNY and SVGAGI (reference sequence). V gave up 6 bases and J gave up 6 bases; unmatched junction bases: 9.